This TCR beta chain was captured by sequencing in a study of T cell changes during pregnancy in multiple sclerosis. V lost 6 bases, J lost 3 bases, and 18 bases lay in between. The germline gives CDR1 SNHLY, CDR2 FYNNEI. The CDR3 consists of 15 residues. This clone showed up just once. Sequenced by immunoSEQ multiplex PCR; TCRdb stores in-frame clones only, minus some. Among tens of thousands of clones listed, roughly 91% were seen once. The sequences come from CD4+ T cells from peripheral blood mononuclear cells, collected in the second trimester of pregnancy. This receptor was taken from a female donor with multiple sclerosis, enrolled in a pregnancy study. The chain joins TRBV2 to TRBJ2-7, with TRBD1 as a possible D gene (6 bases). CDR3 sequence reads: CASRAFRDTIYEQYF. CDR3 in DNA: TGTGCCAGCAGAGCCTTCCGGGACACCATCTACGAGCAGTACTTC.